This T cell receptor (beta chain) was captured by sequencing in a study of blood T cells in healthy people across ages. Only a few counts were recorded for this clonotype. Through a sample-barcoded 5' primer and a J-beta primer mix, a second PCR was run for roughly 6 to 12 cycles. Every cDNA was tagged by a template-switch adaptor with 12 random nucleotides. From the 5' RACE reads, TCRdb called clonotypes with MiXCR, one entry per CDR3 protein. The repertoire includes 1.5 million to 2 million distinct CDR3 sequences, approximately 40% of them detected once, and roughly 23% sits in the top ten. The sample was blood. This sequence was found in a human donor in good health.

The CDR3: CSVARDRNYEQYF. The DNA of the CDR3 is TGCAGCGTTGCAAGGGACCGGAACTACGAGCAGTACTTC. The rearrangement joins TRBV29-1 to TRBJ2-7; D might be TRBD1 or TRBD2, each matching 5 bases. Germline loops: CDR1 SQVTM, CDR2 ANQGSEA. The CDR3 is 13 amino acids. V was pared by 4 bases and J by 3 bases, with 13 bases between.